Each of the 30 T cell receptor beta chains below was sequenced from the same sample in a study of blood T cell repertoires in COVID-19. Sequencing used immunoSEQ multiplex PCR; TCRdb keeps in-frame clones, though not all of them. Of more than 300,000 clones in the sample, around 88% were seen once. Sequences were obtained from peripheral blood. Receptor source: a woman aged 25 to 39 with COVID-19, enrolled during active disease.

The chain uses TRBV6-6 and TRBJ1-1; 8 positions match TRBD1. Germline assignment: CDR1 MNHNY and CDR2 SVGAGI (reference sequence). The CDR3 length is 13 residues. J lost 5 bases, V lost 6 bases, and 5 bases had no gene match. The CDR3 bases are TGTGCCAGCAGGGACAGGGTAAAGACTGAAGCTTTCTTT. Residues: CASRDRVKTEAFF.

The table lists this clone with a few counts. The chain joins TRBV2 to TRBJ1-2; D is uncertain. With 6 bases removed from V and 6 bases from J, the gap between germline ends came to 14 bases. There are 13 residues in the CDR3. Germline V CDR1 and CDR2: SNHLY, FYNNEI. Here the CDR3 DNA reads TGTGCCAGCAGGAGGGAAGAGGTACATGGCTACACCTTC. This codes for CASRREEVHGYTF.

V gene TRBV15 combines with J gene TRBJ1-6, with TRBD1 matching over 7 bases. This CDR3 has 15 residues. The V gene end was trimmed by 4 bases and the J gene end by 2 bases; junction bases not matched to a gene: 2. Germline V gene data show CDR1 as LNHNV and CDR2 as YYDKDF (reference sequence). The CDR3 loop reads CATSITGAYNSPLHF. CDR3 DNA sequence: TGTGCCACCAGCATAACAGGGGCCTATAATTCACCCCTCCACTTT.

The chain recombines TRBV4-2 with TRBJ1-2; unclear D gene. This CDR3 comprises 17 residues. CDR1 is LGHNA, CDR2 YNFKEQ, per germline. Trimming took 4 bases from V and 4 from J, leaving 22 bases between them. The CDR3 sequence: CASSPTGTGQLVYGYTF. The CDR3 region has the DNA TGTGCCAGCAGCCCCACCGGAACGGGTCAGCTCGTCTATGGCTACACCTTC.

The CDR3 region has the DNA TGTGCCAGCAGTTATCTTCAGTTTGACTACGAGCAGTACGTC. Translated: CASSYLQFDYEQYV. This sequence joins TRBV6-5 and TRBJ2-7; D unclear. Germline lookup yields CDR1 MNHEY and CDR2 SVGAGI. Between the trimmed V and J ends, which lost 3 bases and 3 bases, there was a span of 12 bases. The CDR3 is 14 amino acids.

This rearrangement joins TRBV15 to TRBJ1-1; D is unresolved. Germline assignment: CDR1 LNHNV and CDR2 YYDKDF (reference sequence). CDR3 length: 13 amino acids. V was trimmed by 0 bases and J by 10 bases, leaving 12 bases between them. CDR3 DNA sequence: TGTGCCACCAGCAGAGATCTTTGGGAGCGAGCTTTCTTT. Protein sequence: CATSRDLWERAFF.

This clone occurred once. The sample holds other DNA sequences that translate to the same CDR3. The chain couples TRBV18 to TRBJ2-5, with D perhaps TRBD2 (6 bases). The V end lost 0 bases, the J end lost 4 bases, and 6 bases lay between the germline ends. CDR1 KGHSH and CDR2 LQKENI come from the germline V gene. This CDR3 contains 13 residues. The CDR3 DNA reads as TGTGCCAGCTCACCACCGGGAGGAGAGACCCAGTACTTC. Its translation is CASSPPGGETQYF.

This clone occurred once. V and J are TRBV7-2 and TRBJ2-2; possible D gene TRBD2, 5 bases. V lost 5 bases to trimming and J lost 1 base, with 11 bases between them. The CDR3 has 15 amino acids. Germline CDR1 SGHTA, CDR2 FQGNSA. The CDR3: CASSHAGWNTGELFF. The CDR3 coding sequence is TGTGCCAGCAGCCACGCGGGCTGGAACACCGGGGAGCTGTTTTTT. The variable domain in full, with the rest retrieved from reference TRBV7-2 and TRBJ2-2, is GAGVSQSPSNKVTEKGKDVELRCDPISGHTALYWYRQSLGQGLEFLIYFQGNSAPDKSGLPSDRFSAERTGGSVSTLTIQRTQQEDSAVYLCASSHAGWNTGELFFGEGSRLTVL.

The V and J genes are TRBV6-5 and TRBJ1-3; D gene uncertain. Trimming left V 6 bases short and J 0 bases short, with 9 bases between. The CDR3 spans 14 residues. The germline V gene encodes CDR1 MNHEY and CDR2 SVGAGI. The CDR3, as DNA: TGTGCCAGCAGAACAGATCTCTCTGGAAACACCATATATTTT. Protein: CASRTDLSGNTIYF.

Worth noting for this clone: Other nucleotide sequences in the sample specify the same CDR3. The V call is TRBV24-1, the J call TRBJ1-2; D is undetermined. The CDR3 spans 12 residues. Per the germline V gene, CDR1 is KGHDR and CDR2 is SFDVKD. The V end lost 3 bases, the J end lost 4 bases, and 5 bases lay between the germline ends. DNA for the CDR3: TGTGCCACCAGTGATACTGGCTATGGCTACACCTTC. Protein product: CATSDTGYGYTF.

J is TRBJ1-1 and V is TRBV27; D is perhaps TRBD1 (5 bases). Germline CDR1 MNHEY, CDR2 SMNVEV (reference sequence). Trimming shortened V by 11 bases and J by 3 bases, and 19 bases separated the two germline ends. This CDR3 is built from 14 residues. CDR3 sequence (DNA): TGTGCCTCCTACCCGGGGGGGGGATACACTGAAGCTTTCTTT. Its translation: CASYPGGGYTEAFF.

V usage is TRBV14 and J usage is TRBJ1-1, with 8 bases aligning to TRBD1. With V trimmed by 2 bases and J by 4 bases, 12 bases remained unmatched. The CDR3 covers 17 residues. Germline CDR1 is SGHDN and CDR2 is FVKESK. The CDR3 loop is CASSQIRTGYEGTEAFF. The CDR3 nucleotides read TGTGCCAGCAGCCAAATTCGGACAGGGTACGAGGGCACTGAAGCTTTCTTT.

The chain recombines TRBV19 with TRBJ1-2, with TRBD1 identical over 8 bases. Germline-derived CDR1 and CDR2 are LNHDA and SQIVND (reference sequence). The V gene end was trimmed by 6 bases and the J gene end by 0 bases; junction bases not matched to a gene: 3. This CDR3 has 14 residues. The CDR3 spells CASRTGEANYGYTF. CDR3 DNA sequence: TGTGCCAGTAGGACAGGGGAGGCTAACTATGGCTACACCTTC.

The CDR3 region has the DNA TGCAGCGTTTTGGGACAGGGGGCGGTCAATGAGCAGTTCTTC. It encodes CSVLGQGAVNEQFF. The J gene is TRBJ2-1, the V gene TRBV29-1, with 12 bases lining up with TRBD1. The CDR3 sequence is 14 residues long. The V gene's germline CDR1 is SQVTM and CDR2 ANQGSEA. After removal of 5 bases from V and 6 bases from J, the junction contained 5 bases not matched to a gene.

The chain employs TRBV19 and TRBJ1-5; D gene unclear. CDR1 LNHDA and CDR2 SQIVND come from the germline V gene (reference sequence). This CDR3 has 16 amino acids. V lost 4 bases and J lost 0, with 13 bases in between. As DNA, the CDR3 is TGTGCCAGTAGTACTCTAGTTCGGGGTAGCAATCAGCCCCAGCATTTT. The encoded protein is CASSTLVRGSNQPQHF. The full variable domain, with the rest looked up from reference TRBV19 and TRBJ1-5, is DGGITQSPKYLFRKEGQNVTLSCEQNLNHDAMYWYRQDPGQGLRLIYYSQIVNDFQKGDIAEGYSVSREKKESFPLTVTSAQKNPTAFYLCASSTLVRGSNQPQHFGDGTRLSIL.

This chain links TRBV3-1 (or the pseudogene TRBV3-2) with TRBJ2-1; the D gene is possibly TRBD2 (6 bases). The CDR3 consists of 12 residues. Trimming stripped 5 bases from V and 12 bases from J, with 14 bases between. Germline lookup yields CDR1 LGHDT and CDR2 YNNKEL (reference sequence). The CDR3 loop is CASSDRGDRQFF. In DNA form, the CDR3 reads TGTGCCAGCAGCGACCGCGGGGACCGGCAGTTCTTC.

This chain links TRBV7-9 with TRBJ1-2; D unresolved. V was shortened by 10 bases and J by 8 bases, with 14 bases between the two germline ends. The CDR3 covers 11 residues. CDR1 and CDR2 (germline): SEHNR, FQNEAQ (reference sequence). CDR3 DNA sequence: TGTGCCACCCCTAGCGGTGTGGGCTACACCTTC. Translation gives CATPSGVGYTF.

This chain joins TRBV6-4 and TRBJ1-1; unclear D gene. The germline V gene encodes CDR1 MRHNA and CDR2 SNTAGT. The CDR3 covers 18 residues. The ends were cut back, 4 bases at V and 1 base at J, with 22 bases in the middle. The CDR3 spells CASSVNPPTPGKNTEAFF. The DNA for the CDR3 is TGTGCCAGCAGTGTCAACCCCCCTACACCGGGAAAGAACACTGAAGCTTTCTTT.

This chain uses TRBV24-1 with TRBJ2-5; tentatively, D is TRBD1 (6 bases). Trimming removed 4 bases at V and 1 base at J, with 12 bases between. The CDR3 is 15 amino acids. CDR1 and CDR2 (germline): KGHDR, SFDVKD. CDR3 in DNA: TGTGCCACCAGTGACCCTACGGACAGCCAAGAGACCCAGTACTTC. It codes for CATSDPTDSQETQYF.

The genes are TRBV30 and TRBJ1-3; 7 positions agree with TRBD1. J gave up 4 bases and V 4 bases, and 7 bases lay outside the gene matches. The CDR3 sequence is 14 residues long. Germline V gene data show CDR1 as GTSNPN and CDR2 as SVGIG (reference sequence). The CDR3 here is CAWTTTGTGNTIYF. The DNA for the CDR3 is TGTGCCTGGACCACGACAGGGACGGGAAACACCATATATTTT.

The genes are TRBV3-1 (or the pseudogene TRBV3-2) and TRBJ2-5; 8 bases line up with TRBD1. CDR1 is LGHDT and CDR2 is YNNKEL in the germline V gene (reference sequence). V was pared by 4 bases and J by 5 bases, with 6 bases of the junction left unmatched. The CDR3 contains 14 residues. The chain's CDR3 is CASSRGQVGETQYF. The CDR3 nucleotides are TGTGCCAGCAGCCGGGGACAGGTTGGGGAGACCCAGTACTTC.

As regards this clone: Other DNA sequences of this sample code for an identical CDR3. V gene TRBV11-3 combines with J gene TRBJ2-2, with TRBD1 matching over 7 bases. The CDR3 contains 15 residues. Germline CDR1 is SGHNT and CDR2 is YENEEA. With V trimmed by 5 bases and J by 1 base, 4 bases remained unmatched. CDR3: CASSPRTGNTGELFF. The DNA of the CDR3 is TGTGCCAGCAGCCCCCGGACAGGGAACACCGGGGAGCTGTTTTTT. The full variable domain, its missing parts supplied by reference TRBV11-3 and TRBJ2-2, is EAGVVQSPRYKIIEKKQPVAFWCNPISGHNTLYWYLQNLGQGPELLIRYENEEAVDDSQLPKDRFSAERLKGVDSTLKIQPAELGDSAVYLCASSPRTGNTGELFFGEGSRLTVL.

J is TRBJ2-4 and V is TRBV2; 8 bases are shared with TRBD2. V shed 7 bases and J 7 bases; nucleotides not matched to a gene: 12. Germline V gene data show CDR1 as SNHLY and CDR2 as FYNNEI. This CDR3 comprises 15 residues. CDR3 sequence reads: CASTSQSGGPNIQYF. The CDR3 DNA sequence: TGTGCCAGCACAAGCCAATCGGGGGGGCCGAACATTCAGTACTTC.

This rearrangement joins TRBV6-5 to TRBJ2-3, with 11 bases matching TRBD2. Germline V gene lookup returns CDR1 MNHEY and CDR2 SVGAGI. The CDR3 sequence is 16 residues long. V trimming: 4 bases; J trimming: 1 base; junction bases outside the gene matches: 4. The CDR3 DNA sequence: TGTGCCAGCAGTTCCCTAGCGGGGGGCCGCACAGATACGCAGTATTTT. It is translated as CASSSLAGGRTDTQYF.

V and J are TRBV9 and TRBJ1-2, with D possibly matching TRBD1 (5 bases). There are 13 residues in the CDR3. With 0 bases removed from V and 2 bases from J, the gap between germline ends came to 5 bases. CDR1 SGDLS and CDR2 YYNGEE come from the germline V gene. The CDR3 DNA is TGTGCCAGCAGCGTAGAGGGGAACTATGGCTACACCTTC. It encodes CASSVEGNYGYTF.

V and J are TRBV9 and TRBJ2-2, with TRBD1 matching over 9 bases. The CDR3 is 15 amino acids. The trim removed 2 bases at V and 5 bases at J, leaving 4 bases unmatched. In germline, CDR1 is SGDLS, CDR2 YYNGEE. CDR3 in DNA: TGTGCCAGCAGCGTTACAGGGGGCTGGACCGGGGAGCTGTTTTTT. Its translation is CASSVTGGWTGELFF.

The V and J genes are TRBV28 and TRBJ2-7; D gene uncertain. With 3 bases removed from V and 0 bases from J, the gap between germline ends came to 9 bases. The CDR3 consists of 14 residues. The germline V gene encodes CDR1 MDHEN and CDR2 SYDVKM. The CDR3 DNA sequence: TGTGCCAGCAGTTTGACACCTCCCTCCTACGAGCAGTACTTC. Translated: CASSLTPPSYEQYF.

The rearrangement uses TRBV5-5 and TRBJ1-3; possibly TRBD1 for D (5 bases). Trimming took off 1 base at V and 2 bases at J, with 10 bases between the two ends. CDR1 SGHKS and CDR2 YYEKEE come from the germline V gene (reference sequence). The CDR3 covers 15 residues. This chain's CDR3 is CASSLTDSPGNTIYF. CDR3 bases: TGTGCCAGCAGCTTGACCGACAGCCCTGGAAACACCATATATTTT.

The chain recombines TRBV14 with TRBJ1-2; tentative D call: TRBD1 (6 bases). Trimming removed 1 base at V and 4 bases at J, with 10 bases between. CDR3 length: 14 residues. The V gene's germline CDR1 is SGHDN and CDR2 FVKESK. The CDR3 reads CASSQVARGYGYTF. The CDR3, as DNA: TGTGCCAGCAGCCAAGTTGCCAGGGGCTATGGCTACACCTTC.

A few counts support this clone. This chain links TRBV6-5 with TRBJ2-7, with a weak D call TRBD2 (6 bases). CDR1 and CDR2 from the germline V gene are MNHEY and SVGAGI. CDR3 length: 13 residues. Trimming removed 6 bases from V and 2 bases from J, with 11 bases in between. The CDR3 here is CASSRRGPYEQYF. For the CDR3, the DNA is TGTGCCAGCAGCCGGCGGGGCCCCTACGAGCAGTACTTC.